This T cell receptor beta chain was sequenced during a study of blood T cell repertoires in COVID-19. This CDR3 has 14 amino acids. Looked up from germline, CDR1 is MNHEY and CDR2 is SVGEGT. After removal of 2 bases from V and 4 bases from J, the junction contained 1 base not matched to a gene. In the original processing: Estimated nucleated cell counts came from reference gene primer amplification. The protocol was immunoSEQ multiplex PCR, while the TCRdb copy is restricted to in-frame clones and leaves out a portion. That table gives V, J and clone size, and the DNA gave D and trimming. The table lists roughly 420,000 clones, approximately 88% of them singletons.

The sequenced sample was PBMCs or T cells enriched from blood (not recorded which). The V gene is TRBV6-2 or TRBV6-3, the J gene TRBJ1-5; 8 bases align to TRBD1. The TCR originated in a woman in her twenties or thirties with acute COVID-19. CDR3 loop: CASSYRQGNQPQHF. CDR3 in DNA: TGTGCCAGCAGTTACCGACAGGGGAATCAGCCCCAGCATTTT.